Following are 19 T cell receptor beta chains from one sample sequenced in a study. TCRdb called the RT-PCR reads again in MiXCR, with one record for every CDR3 protein. The sample has 550,000 to 750,000 distinct CDR3 sequences; 14% are singletons. Material: memory CD4+ T cells from blood. The receptor source for this set is a female donor in good health, serving as a healthy control.

The chain employs TRBV29-1 and TRBJ1-2; D unresolved. Trimming left V 5 bases short and J 0 bases short, with 10 bases between. In germline, CDR1 is SQVTM, CDR2 ANQGSEA. The CDR3 covers 13 residues. The CDR3 loop is CSVHRLANYGYTF. CDR3 in DNA: TGCAGCGTTCACAGACTAGCTAACTATGGCTACACCTTC.

This clonotype was counted a few times. The gene calls are TRBV2 and TRBJ2-5, with TRBD2 identical over 8 bases. The germline V gene encodes CDR1 SNHLY and CDR2 FYNNEI. The V gene end was trimmed by 3 bases and the J gene end by 4 bases; junction bases not matched to a gene: 4. This CDR3 region has 14 residues. The DNA of the CDR3 is TGTGCCAGCAGTGATGCGGGGGGCCGAGAGACCCAGTACTTC. Encoded protein: CASSDAGGRETQYF.

This clonotype was detected a few times. V is TRBV9 and J is TRBJ1-6, with TRBD1 identical over 10 bases. J lost 7 bases, V lost 4 bases, and 5 bases had no gene match. Per germline, CDR1 SGDLS and CDR2 YYNGEE. The CDR3 is made up of 15 amino acids. In nucleotides, the CDR3 is TGTGCCAGCAGCATTTGGGACAGGGGCAATTCACCCCTCCACTTT. Translated: CASSIWDRGNSPLHF.

As to this clonotype: A single base separates this from a much larger clone, so it may be a read error. The gene calls are TRBV11-3 and TRBJ2-1; 12 nucleotides line up with TRBD2. The CDR3 runs to 15 residues. Germline-derived CDR1 and CDR2 are SGHNT and YENEEA. Trimming removed 3 bases from V and 6 bases from J; junction bases left unmatched: 3. CDR3 coding DNA: TGTGCCAGCAGCTTCGGACTAGCGGGATTCAATGAGCAGTTCTTC. It codes for CASSFGLAGFNEQFF.

This clonotype came up a few times. The chain joins TRBV6-2 or TRBV6-3 to TRBJ2-7; no clear D. The CDR3 loop spans 15 amino acids. Trimming removed 0 bases at V and 2 bases at J, with 11 bases between. Germline CDR1 and CDR2: MNHEY and SVGEGT. CDR3 sequence (DNA): TGTGCCAGCAGTTACTCGGTGGCAGCTACCTACGAGCAGTACTTC. It yields the protein CASSYSVAATYEQYF.

V is TRBV6-5 and J is TRBJ2-6, with D perhaps matching TRBD2 (6 bases). Germline CDR1 MNHEY, CDR2 SVGAGI. The CDR3 is 15 residues long. V gave up 10 bases and J gave up 8 bases, with 21 bases separating them. CDR3 sequence reads: CAIQRGGSGTNVLTF. The DNA of the CDR3 is TGTGCCATCCAACGGGGAGGCTCTGGTACCAACGTCCTGACTTTC.

In this sample, this clonotype turned up a few times. The V gene is TRBV5-4, the J gene TRBJ2-1; D uncertain. Germline V gene lookup returns CDR1 SGHNT and CDR2 YYREEE (reference sequence). The CDR3 runs to 12 residues. Between the trimmed V and J ends, which lost 4 bases and 10 bases, there was a span of 12 bases. CDR3 DNA: TGTGCCAGCAGCCCTCACCAGAAGGAGCAGTTCTTC. Protein sequence: CASSPHQKEQFF.

This clonotype was seen a few times. J is TRBJ1-4 and V is TRBV5-1; 8 bases map to TRBD1. CDR1 is SGHRS, CDR2 YFSETQ, per germline. This CDR3 has 15 residues. The V gene end was trimmed by 3 bases and the J gene end by 7 bases; junction bases not matched to a gene: 8. CDR3 sequence: CASSSAGTGGEKLFF. CDR3 DNA sequence: TGCGCCAGCAGCTCTGCCGGGACAGGCGGTGAAAAACTGTTTTTT.

The V call is TRBV5-1, the J call TRBJ2-7; 8 nucleotides match TRBD2. The V gene end was trimmed by 4 bases and the J gene end by 7 bases; junction bases not matched to a gene: 13. CDR3 length equals 15 residues. Germline CDR1 SGHRS, CDR2 YFSETQ. Here the CDR3 reads CASSNRDGTGGEQYF. The CDR3 DNA reads as TGCGCCAGCAGCAACCGGGACGGGACGGGGGGGGAGCAGTACTTC.

Ten or more counts support this clonotype. The V and J genes are TRBV5-6 and TRBJ2-1; a possible D gene is TRBD2 (7 bases). The CDR3 covers 16 residues. V shed 0 bases and J shed 3 bases, with 13 bases lying between them. CDR1 and CDR2 from the germline V gene are SGHDT and YYEEEE. CDR3 DNA: TGTGCCAGCAGCTTGGCCGGGGGGACACTCTACAATGAGCAGTTCTTC. This gives the protein CASSLAGGTLYNEQFF.

This clonotype was recorded at least ten times. The chain carries TRBV5-6 and TRBJ2-5; no clear D gene. Trimming took off 0 bases at V and 2 bases at J, with 5 bases between the two ends. The germline gives CDR1 SGHDT, CDR2 YYEEEE. This CDR3 spans 13 amino acids. The CDR3 nucleotides are TGTGCCAGCAGCTTGGTTCAACAAGAGACCCAGTACTTC. Translated: CASSLVQQETQYF.

This clonotype was observed a handful of times. The V and J genes are TRBV28 and TRBJ1-4, with TRBD1 matching over 10 bases. Germline lookup yields CDR1 MDHEN and CDR2 SYDVKM. The CDR3 totals 16 residues. V dropped 7 bases and J dropped 8; count of bases not matched to a gene: 13. The DNA for the CDR3 is TGTGCCAGCACCCCGGGACAGGGGAGCCTTTGGGAAAAACTGTTTTTT. It is translated as CASTPGQGSLWEKLFF.

The sample holds many counts of this clonotype. The gene calls are TRBV5-1 and TRBJ2-1; 7 nucleotides line up with TRBD1. The CDR3 consists of 14 residues. The ends lost 4 bases at V and 4 bases at J; junction bases unmatched: 5. From germline, CDR1 is SGHRS and CDR2 YFSETQ. The CDR3, as DNA: TGCGCCAGCAGCCCCGGGACAGAGTACAATGAGCAGTTCTTC. Translation: CASSPGTEYNEQFF.

Points on this clonotype: An end of the junction does not agree with germline; a read error may underlie this. The gene calls are TRBV28 and TRBJ2-7; maybe TRBD1 (5 bases). Per the germline V gene, CDR1 is MDHEN and CDR2 is SYDVKM. The CDR3 is 11 amino acids. The CDR3 DNA reads as TGTGCCGGCAGTCCAGGGTTTGAACAGTACTTC. Protein: CAGSPGFEQYF.

This clonotype has ten or more counts. The CDR3 nucleotides are TGTGCCAGCAGTCGAGCGGGGGGGACCTACAATGAGCAGTTCTTC. Translating gives CASSRAGGTYNEQFF. The chain is built from TRBV12-3 or TRBV12-4 and TRBJ2-1; 10 nucleotides align to TRBD2. The V segment lost 5 bases and the J segment 2 bases; nucleotides outside the gene matches: 3. The CDR3 length is 15 residues.

This clonotype was detected a few times. The chain recombines TRBV3-1 with TRBJ2-7; 8 nucleotides align to TRBD1. Germline trimming cut 4 bases from V and 2 bases from J; bases unmatched to any gene: 4. Germline-derived CDR1 and CDR2 are LGHDT and YNNKEL (reference sequence). The CDR3 loop spans 14 amino acids. The CDR3 coding sequence is TGTGCCAGCAGCCCGGACAGGGACGCCTACGAGCAGTACTTC. It specifies CASSPDRDAYEQYF.

The sample holds many counts of this clonotype. The chain couples TRBV15 to TRBJ2-2, with D possibly being TRBD1 (5 bases). V was pared by 0 bases and J by 1 base, with 6 bases between. CDR3 length: 15 residues. Germline-derived CDR1 and CDR2 are LNHNV and YYDKDF (reference sequence). The DNA for the CDR3 is TGTGCCACCAGCAGAGATCAGGGGAACACCGGGGAGCTGTTTTTT. Its translation is CATSRDQGNTGELFF. The whole variable domain, filled in from reference TRBV15 and TRBJ2-2, reads DAMVIQNPRYQVTQFGKPVTLSCSQTLNHNVMYWYQQKSSQAPKLLFHYYDKDFNNEADTPDNFQSRRPNTSFCFLDIRSPGLGDTAMYLCATSRDQGNTGELFFGEGSRLTVL.

CDR3 sequence: CASSLGQDWGYTF. CDR3 bases: TGCGCCAGCTCCCTCGGACAGGATTGGGGCTACACCTTC. The chain uses TRBV5-1 and TRBJ1-2; the match to TRBD1 covers 7 bases. Germline assignment: CDR1 SGHRS and CDR2 YFSETQ. The CDR3 has 13 residues. V shed 7 bases and J 8 bases; nucleotides not matched to a gene: 11.

There are a few counts of this clonotype. This chain connects TRBV5-1 to TRBJ1-1; TRBD1 might be the D (5 bases). The germline CDR1 and CDR2 sequences are SGHRS and YFSETQ. The ends were cut back, 4 bases at V and 4 bases at J, with 14 bases in the middle. The CDR3 is 14 amino acids. CDR3: CASSLSGGTTEAFF. The DNA of the CDR3 is TGCGCCAGCAGCCTATCCGGGGGGACCACTGAAGCTTTCTTT.